The present T cell receptor beta chain was sequenced within a study of shared clonotypes between healthy human individuals. Trimming cost V 11 bases and J 2 bases, with 16 bases left between them. CDR3 length equals 14 residues. CDR1 MNHEY and CDR2 SMNVEV come from the germline V gene (reference sequence). Study-wide results and caveats: Generation of non-shared clonotypes was less probable than generation of clonotypes shared by all four donors. Naive CD4 clonotypes were shared across a handful of donors at roughly 5.5%. Sorted-subset sequencing, rarefaction showed, was incomplete despite large depth.

The DNA input per sorted-subset replicate PCR was 200 ng, corresponding to around 30,000 T cell genomes. Assay: immunoSEQ multiplex PCR; the TCRdb copy retains only in-frame clones and omits some. The table lists about 2.4 million clones, roughly 93% of them singletons. As regards this clone: Its antigen is still unknown.

The J gene is TRBJ1-5, the V gene TRBV27; D remains unclear. The sample comprised naive CD4+ T cells from PBMCs. Subset reported: CD45RA+ positively selected. The receptor was derived from a man between 18 and 29 years old in good health. Some clones in this sample may be carry-over from other donors' samples. CDR3 nucleotides: TGTGCCGGACTATCCAAATTATGCAATCAGCCCCAGCATTTT. Amino acids: CAGLSKLCNQPQHF.